What follows are 10 T cell receptor beta chains derived from one specimen sequenced in a study of technical replicates of blood from four donors. TCRdb's table, derived via immunoSEQ multiplex PCR, lists solely in-frame clones and lacks some. The sample carries tens of thousands of clones, approximately 84% recorded once. Sequencing was carried out using PBMCs. All receptors derive from a human donor in good health. Some clones in this sample may be carry-over from other donors' samples.

The rearrangement joins TRBV28 to TRBJ1-4, with TRBD1 as a possible D gene (6 bases). In germline, CDR1 is MDHEN, CDR2 SYDVKM. With 0 bases removed from V and 0 bases from J, the gap between germline ends came to 20 bases. The CDR3 is 20 amino acids. The CDR3 DNA is TGTGCCAGCAGTTTATGGGACAGAAACTGGGCCCGTGCAACTAATGAAAAACTGTTTTTT. Residues: CASSLWDRNWARATNEKLFF.

The V and J genes are TRBV7-9 and TRBJ2-7; weak D call: TRBD2 (6 bases). Germline values: CDR1 SEHNR, CDR2 FQNEAQ (reference sequence). V gave up 5 bases and J gave up 7 bases, with 18 bases separating them. The CDR3 has 14 residues. The CDR3 bases are TGTGCCAGCAGCCTCGGCGGAGGAGGGATAGAGCAGTACTTC. This sequence encodes CASSLGGGGIEQYF.

The V gene is TRBV10-3, the J gene TRBJ1-3; 8 bases line up with TRBD1. The V segment lost 4 bases and the J segment 0 bases; nucleotides outside the gene matches: 8. From germline, CDR1 is ENHRY and CDR2 SYGVKD. The CDR3 contains 17 residues. The CDR3 DNA reads as TGTGCCATCAGTGCGACAGGGGCCGTCTACTCTGGAAACACCATATATTTT. It is translated as CAISATGAVYSGNTIYF.

The rearrangement uses TRBV19 and TRBJ1-2, with 8 bases matching TRBD1. Trimming cost V 6 bases and J 6 bases; bases outside gene matches: 6. CDR3 length: 13 residues. Germline V CDR1 and CDR2: LNHDA, SQIVND (reference sequence). CDR3 sequence reads: CASRSDRVNGYTF. CDR3 nucleotide sequence: TGTGCCAGTAGGTCGGACAGGGTCAATGGCTACACCTTC.

This CDR3 reads CAISEVAGGLQETQYF. CDR3 nucleotide sequence: TGTGCCATCAGTGAGGTAGCGGGAGGATTACAAGAGACCCAGTACTTC. The chain combines TRBV10-3 with TRBJ2-5; 10 bases align to TRBD2. Germline lookup yields CDR1 ENHRY and CDR2 SYGVKD. This CDR3 is 16 amino acids long. Unmatched junction bases numbered 5, after V lost 2 bases and J lost 2 bases.

This clone was counted a single time. This chain uses TRBV30 with TRBJ2-1; the D gene is possibly TRBD1 (6 bases). The CDR3 length is 13 residues. The V and J ends lost 4 bases and 7 bases respectively, with 14 bases between them. Germline V gives CDR1 GTSNPN, CDR2 SVGIG (reference sequence). CDR3 in amino acids: CAWNSQGGNEQFF. As DNA, the CDR3 is TGTGCCTGGAACTCACAGGGCGGGAATGAGCAGTTCTTC.

The CDR3 loop is CAISGHGSGSYEQYF. Written as DNA, the CDR3 is TGTGCCATCAGTGGTCACGGTAGCGGGAGCTACGAGCAGTACTTC. The chain combines TRBV10-3 with TRBJ2-7, with 9 nucleotides matching TRBD2. CDR3 length: 15 residues. Germline lookup yields CDR1 ENHRY and CDR2 SYGVKD. The V and J ends lost 4 bases and 3 bases, in that order; junction bases with no gene match: 7.

This clone was counted once. The J gene is TRBJ2-3, the V gene TRBV7-6, with TRBD1 matching 7 bases. The CDR3 runs to 15 residues. CDR1 is SGHVS, CDR2 FNYEAQ, per germline. V lost 5 bases and J lost 0; bases outside the gene matches: 5. The chain's CDR3 is CASSPTGASTDTQYF. The CDR3 DNA is TGTGCCAGCAGCCCCACAGGGGCCAGCACAGATACGCAGTATTTT.

The rearrangement joins TRBV5-4 to TRBJ2-2, with D perhaps TRBD2 (7 bases). This CDR3 comprises 17 residues. CDR1 is SGHNT and CDR2 is YYREEE in the germline V gene (reference sequence). Trimming pared 0 bases from V and 0 bases from J, leaving 12 bases between. CDR3 DNA sequence: TGTGCCAGCAGCTTGGGGGGGCGGGGGACGAACACCGGGGAGCTGTTTTTT. Protein: CASSLGGRGTNTGELFF.

This chain joins TRBV15 and TRBJ2-5, with TRBD1 identical over 11 bases. CDR1 is LNHNV and CDR2 is YYDKDF in the germline V gene (reference sequence). Germline trimming cut 5 bases from V and 7 bases from J; bases unmatched to any gene: 6. This CDR3 is built from 14 residues. The CDR3 spells CATSGDRGGGTQYF. CDR3 bases: TGTGCCACCAGCGGGGACAGGGGGGGAGGGACCCAGTACTTC.